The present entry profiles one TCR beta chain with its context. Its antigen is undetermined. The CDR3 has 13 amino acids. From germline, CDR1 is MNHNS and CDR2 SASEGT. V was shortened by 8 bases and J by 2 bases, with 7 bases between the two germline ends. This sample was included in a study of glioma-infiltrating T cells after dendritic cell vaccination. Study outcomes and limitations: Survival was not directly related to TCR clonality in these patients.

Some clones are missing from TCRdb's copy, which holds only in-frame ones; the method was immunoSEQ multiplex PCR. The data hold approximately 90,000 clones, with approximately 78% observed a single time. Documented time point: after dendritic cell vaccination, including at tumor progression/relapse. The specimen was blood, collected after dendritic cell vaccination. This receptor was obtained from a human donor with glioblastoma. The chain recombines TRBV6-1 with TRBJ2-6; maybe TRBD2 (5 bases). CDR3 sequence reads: CASLGAGANVLTF. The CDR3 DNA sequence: TGTGCCAGCCTCGGGGCTGGGGCCAACGTCCTGACTTTC.